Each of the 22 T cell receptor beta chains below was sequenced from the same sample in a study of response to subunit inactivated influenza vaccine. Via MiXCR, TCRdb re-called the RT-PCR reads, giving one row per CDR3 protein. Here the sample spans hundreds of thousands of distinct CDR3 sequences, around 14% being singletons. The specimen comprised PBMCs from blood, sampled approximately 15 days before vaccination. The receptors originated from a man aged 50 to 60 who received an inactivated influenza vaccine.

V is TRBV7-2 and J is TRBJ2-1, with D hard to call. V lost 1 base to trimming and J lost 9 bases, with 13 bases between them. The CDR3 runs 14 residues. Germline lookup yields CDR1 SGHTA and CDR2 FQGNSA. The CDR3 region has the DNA TGTGCCAGCAGCTTAGTAGCCACAGAGCCTGAGCAGTTCTTC. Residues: CASSLVATEPEQFF.

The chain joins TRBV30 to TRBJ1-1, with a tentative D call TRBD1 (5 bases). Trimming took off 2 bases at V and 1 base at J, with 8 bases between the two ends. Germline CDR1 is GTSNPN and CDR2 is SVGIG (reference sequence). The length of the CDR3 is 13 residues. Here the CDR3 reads CAWSSGANTEAFF. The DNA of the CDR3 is TGTGCCTGGAGTTCCGGGGCGAACACTGAAGCTTTCTTT.

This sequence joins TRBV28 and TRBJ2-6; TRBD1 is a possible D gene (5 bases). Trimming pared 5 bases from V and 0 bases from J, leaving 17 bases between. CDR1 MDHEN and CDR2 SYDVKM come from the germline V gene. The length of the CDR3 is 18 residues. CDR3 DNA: TGTGCCAGCAGTAGTGACACTTCAGGGTTCTCTGGGGCCAACGTCCTGACTTTC. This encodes CASSSDTSGFSGANVLTF. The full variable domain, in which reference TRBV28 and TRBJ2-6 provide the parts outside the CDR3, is DVKVTQSSRYLVKRTGEKVFLECVQDMDHENMFWYRQDPGLGLRLIYFSYDVKMKEKGDIPEGYSVSREKKERFSLILESASTNQTSMYLCASSSDTSGFSGANVLTFGAGSRLTVL.

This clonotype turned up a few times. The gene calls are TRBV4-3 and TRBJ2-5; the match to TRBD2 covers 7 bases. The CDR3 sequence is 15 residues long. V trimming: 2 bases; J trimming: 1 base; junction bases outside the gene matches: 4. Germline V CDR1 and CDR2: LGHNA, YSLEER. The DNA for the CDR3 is TGCGCCAGCAGCCAATACTGGGGGGGCCAAGAGACCCAGTACTTC. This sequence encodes CASSQYWGGQETQYF.

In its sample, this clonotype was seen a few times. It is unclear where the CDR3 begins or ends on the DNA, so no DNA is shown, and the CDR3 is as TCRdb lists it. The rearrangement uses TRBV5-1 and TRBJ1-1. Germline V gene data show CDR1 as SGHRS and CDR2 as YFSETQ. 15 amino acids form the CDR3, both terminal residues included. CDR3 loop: CASSFQMSMNTEAFF.

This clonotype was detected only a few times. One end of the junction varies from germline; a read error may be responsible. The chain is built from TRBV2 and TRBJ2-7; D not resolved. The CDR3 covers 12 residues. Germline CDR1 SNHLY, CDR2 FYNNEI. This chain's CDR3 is CASREVPYEQYF. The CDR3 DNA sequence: TGTGCCAGCAGGGAAGTACCCTACGAGCAGTACTTC.

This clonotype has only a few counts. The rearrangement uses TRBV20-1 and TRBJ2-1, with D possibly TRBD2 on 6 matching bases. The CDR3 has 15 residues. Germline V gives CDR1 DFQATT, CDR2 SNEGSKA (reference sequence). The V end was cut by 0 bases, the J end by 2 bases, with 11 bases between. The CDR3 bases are TGCAGTGCTAGAGATCTGCGGGAACCCTACAATGAGCAGTTCTTC. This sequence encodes CSARDLREPYNEQFF.

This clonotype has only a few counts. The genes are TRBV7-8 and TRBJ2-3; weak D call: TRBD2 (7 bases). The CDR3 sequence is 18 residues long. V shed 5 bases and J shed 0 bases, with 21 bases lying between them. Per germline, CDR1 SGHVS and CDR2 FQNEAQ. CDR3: CASSRGRVTTTSTDTQYF. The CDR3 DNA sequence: TGTGCCAGCAGCAGGGGGAGGGTAACTACGACTAGCACAGATACGCAGTATTTT. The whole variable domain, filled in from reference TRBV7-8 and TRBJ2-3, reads GAGVSQSPRYKVAKRGQDVALRCDPISGHVSLFWYQQALGQGPEFLTYFQNEAQLDKSGLPSDRFFAERPEGSVSTLKIQRTQQEDSAVYLCASSRGRVTTTSTDTQYFGPGTRLTVL.

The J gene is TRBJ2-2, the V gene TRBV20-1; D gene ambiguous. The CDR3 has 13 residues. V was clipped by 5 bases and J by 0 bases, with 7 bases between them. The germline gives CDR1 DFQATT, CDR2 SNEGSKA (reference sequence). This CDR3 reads CSAGDANTGELFF. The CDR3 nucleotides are TGCAGTGCTGGGGATGCGAACACCGGGGAGCTGTTTTTT.

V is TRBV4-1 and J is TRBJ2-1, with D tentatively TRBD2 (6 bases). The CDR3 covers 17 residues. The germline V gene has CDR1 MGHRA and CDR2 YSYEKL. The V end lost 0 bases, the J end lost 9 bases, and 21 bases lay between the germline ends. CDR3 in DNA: TGCGCCAGCAGCCAAGATCAGCGGGCGACCGGTCTTGGTGAGCAGTTCTTC. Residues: CASSQDQRATGLGEQFF.

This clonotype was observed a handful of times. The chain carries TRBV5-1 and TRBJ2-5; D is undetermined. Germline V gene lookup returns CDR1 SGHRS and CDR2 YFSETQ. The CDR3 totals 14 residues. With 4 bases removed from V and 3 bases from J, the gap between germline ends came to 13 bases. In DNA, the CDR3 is TGCGCCAGCAGCCCCCCCGGGTACGAAGAGACCCAGTACTTC. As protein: CASSPPGYEETQYF.

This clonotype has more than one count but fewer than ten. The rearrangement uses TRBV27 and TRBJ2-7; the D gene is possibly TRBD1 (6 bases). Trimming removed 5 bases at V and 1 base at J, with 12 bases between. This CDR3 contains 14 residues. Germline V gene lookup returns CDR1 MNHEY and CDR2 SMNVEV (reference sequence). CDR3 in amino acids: CASSTWDTSYEQYF. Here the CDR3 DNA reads TGTGCCAGCAGTACCTGGGACACTTCCTACGAGCAGTACTTC.

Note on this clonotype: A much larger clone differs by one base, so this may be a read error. CDR3 nucleotides: TGTGCCAGCAGCGTAGCCGGGACTGGCTCCTACGAGCAGTACTTC. Protein: CASSVAGTGSYEQYF. The rearrangement links TRBV9 to TRBJ2-7, with a tentative D call TRBD2 (6 bases). CDR3 length equals 15 residues. From germline, CDR1 is SGDLS and CDR2 YYNGEE. Trimming removed 0 bases at V and 0 bases at J, with 10 bases between.

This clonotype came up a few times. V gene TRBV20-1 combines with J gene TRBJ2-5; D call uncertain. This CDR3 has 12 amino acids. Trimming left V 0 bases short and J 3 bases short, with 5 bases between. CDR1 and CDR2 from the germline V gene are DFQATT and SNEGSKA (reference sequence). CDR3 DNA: TGCAGTGCTAGAGAACTCAAAGAGACCCAGTACTTC. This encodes CSARELKETQYF.

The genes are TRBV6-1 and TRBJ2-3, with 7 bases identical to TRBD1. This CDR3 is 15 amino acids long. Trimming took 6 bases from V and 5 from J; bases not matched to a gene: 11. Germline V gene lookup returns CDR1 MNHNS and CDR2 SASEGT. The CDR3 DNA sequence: TGTGCCAGCAGGAAGACAGGGATGCTTGGAGATACGCAGTATTTT. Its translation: CASRKTGMLGDTQYF.

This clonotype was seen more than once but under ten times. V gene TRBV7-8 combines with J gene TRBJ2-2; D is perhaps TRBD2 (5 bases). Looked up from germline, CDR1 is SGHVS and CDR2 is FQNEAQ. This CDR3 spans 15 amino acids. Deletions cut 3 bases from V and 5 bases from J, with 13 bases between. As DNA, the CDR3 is TGTGCCAGCAGCTTCCTCGGGATAGGAACCGGGGAGCTGTTTTTT. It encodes CASSFLGIGTGELFF.

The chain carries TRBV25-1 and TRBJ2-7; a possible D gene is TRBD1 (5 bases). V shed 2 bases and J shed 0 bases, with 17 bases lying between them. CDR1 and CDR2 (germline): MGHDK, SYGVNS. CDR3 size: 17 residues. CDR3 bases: TGTGCCAGCAGTGAAGAGTATGGGGCAGGGCCCTCCTACGAGCAGTACTTC. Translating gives CASSEEYGAGPSYEQYF.

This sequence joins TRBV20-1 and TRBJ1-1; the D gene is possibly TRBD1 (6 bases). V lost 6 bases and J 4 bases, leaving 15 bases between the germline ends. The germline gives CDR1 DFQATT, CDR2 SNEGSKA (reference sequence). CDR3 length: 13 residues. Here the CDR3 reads CSATQGGATEAFF. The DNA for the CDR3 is TGCAGTGCCACCCAAGGGGGGGCCACTGAAGCTTTCTTT.

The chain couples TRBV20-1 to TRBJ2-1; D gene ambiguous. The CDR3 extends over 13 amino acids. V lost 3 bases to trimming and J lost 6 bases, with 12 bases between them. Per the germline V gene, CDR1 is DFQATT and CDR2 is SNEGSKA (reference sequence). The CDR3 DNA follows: TGCAGTGCTAGCCGGCCCCTGGGCAATGAGCAGTTCTTC. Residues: CSASRPLGNEQFF.

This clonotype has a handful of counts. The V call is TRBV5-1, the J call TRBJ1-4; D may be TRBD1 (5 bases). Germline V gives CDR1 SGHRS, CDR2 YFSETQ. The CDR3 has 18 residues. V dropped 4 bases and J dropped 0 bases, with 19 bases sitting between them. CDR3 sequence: CASSPGLWSAATNEKLFF. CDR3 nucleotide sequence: TGCGCCAGCAGCCCGGGACTGTGGTCAGCTGCAACTAATGAAAAACTGTTTTTT. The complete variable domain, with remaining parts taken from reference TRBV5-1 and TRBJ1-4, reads KAGVTQTPRYLIKTRGQQVTLSCSPISGHRSVSWYQQTPGQGLQFLFEYFSETQRNKGNFPGRFSGRQFSNSRSEMNVSTLELGDSALYLCASSPGLWSAATNEKLFFGSGTQLSVL.

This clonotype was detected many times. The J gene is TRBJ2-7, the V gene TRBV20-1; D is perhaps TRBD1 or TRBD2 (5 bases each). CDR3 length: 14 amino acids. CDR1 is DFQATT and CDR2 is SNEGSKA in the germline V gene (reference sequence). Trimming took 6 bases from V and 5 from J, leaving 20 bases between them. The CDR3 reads CSARSAGPADEQYF. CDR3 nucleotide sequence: TGCAGTGCCCGATCTGCAGGGCCAGCGGACGAGCAGTACTTC.

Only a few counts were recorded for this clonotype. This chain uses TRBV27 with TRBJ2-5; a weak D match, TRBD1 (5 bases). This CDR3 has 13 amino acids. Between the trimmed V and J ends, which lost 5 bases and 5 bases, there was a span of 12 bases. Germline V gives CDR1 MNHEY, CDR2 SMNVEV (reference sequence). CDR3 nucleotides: TGTGCCAGCAGTACCGGACATTGGGAGACCCAGTACTTC. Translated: CASSTGHWETQYF.